The 23 T cell receptor beta chains below come from one sample, sequenced in a study of human T cells and chemical hapten exposure. Total RNA was extracted from unfractionated whole blood. One entry per CDR3 protein, called by TCRdb with MiXCR from the 5' RACE reads. The table includes approximately 150,000 distinct CDR3 sequences, about 4% detected once. The receptors here all came from a female donor in good health.

This clonotype was detected ten times or more. The chain couples TRBV28 to TRBJ2-3; 9 nucleotides match TRBD1. This CDR3 is 20 amino acids long. V gave up 6 bases and J gave up 3 bases; unmatched junction bases: 22. Germline V CDR1 and CDR2: MDHEN, SYDVKM. The DNA for the CDR3 is TGTGCCAGCAGGCCCGCACAGGGGGCGAAGTTGAGGGGCTGGACAGATACGCAGTATTTT. Translation: CASRPAQGAKLRGWTDTQYF.

In regard to this clonotype: A clone one base away is much larger, so this may be a read error. The chain is built from TRBV20-1 and TRBJ1-2, with a tentative D call TRBD1 (5 bases). The germline V gene has CDR1 DFQATT and CDR2 SNEGSKA (reference sequence). CDR3 size: 15 residues. Here the CDR3 DNA reads TGCAGTGCTAGATTCGCGGGGCGGCGTAACTATGGCGACACCTTC. It yields the protein CSARFAGRRNYGDTF.

The chain couples TRBV27 to TRBJ2-7; TRBD2 might be the D (6 bases). Germline CDR1 MNHEY, CDR2 SMNVEV (reference sequence). The CDR3 contains 12 residues. V was shortened by 5 bases and J by 6 bases, with 11 bases between the two germline ends. The CDR3 sequence: CASSDGGREQYF. The CDR3 DNA reads TGTGCCAGCAGTGACGGGGGTCGCGAGCAGTACTTC.

This clonotype was observed many times. This chain connects TRBV6-1 to TRBJ2-3, with D possibly being TRBD2 (6 bases). Germline loops: CDR1 MNHNS, CDR2 SASEGT. With 4 bases removed from V and 0 bases from J, the gap between germline ends came to 23 bases. CDR3 length equals 19 residues. CDR3 sequence reads: CASSVPAGSQYTSTDTQYF. The CDR3 DNA reads TGTGCCAGCAGTGTTCCCGCGGGGAGCCAATACACTAGCACAGATACGCAGTATTTT.

There are many counts of this clonotype. The V call is TRBV7-8, the J call TRBJ1-5, with no clear D. Between the trimmed V and J ends, which lost 4 bases and 2 bases, there was a span of 15 bases. The V gene's germline CDR1 is SGHVS and CDR2 FQNEAQ. The CDR3 extends over 16 amino acids. CDR3 DNA sequence: TGTGCCAGCAGCTCAAATACTGTCAGTGGCAATCAGCCCCAGCATTTT. Encoded protein: CASSSNTVSGNQPQHF. The complete variable domain, with remaining parts taken from reference TRBV7-8 and TRBJ1-5, reads GAGVSQSPRYKVAKRGQDVALRCDPISGHVSLFWYQQALGQGPEFLTYFQNEAQLDKSGLPSDRFFAERPEGSVSTLKIQRTQQEDSAVYLCASSSNTVSGNQPQHFGDGTRLSIL.

There are many counts of this clonotype. This rearrangement joins TRBV10-3 to TRBJ2-1; weak D call: TRBD2 (7 bases). V lost 4 bases to trimming and J lost 3 bases, with 16 bases between them. The CDR3 length is 16 residues. Germline V CDR1 and CDR2: ENHRY, SYGVKD. For the CDR3, the DNA is TGTGCCATCAGTGCGACCGGGGGGCTGGGCTACAATGAGCAGTTCTTC. It is translated as CAISATGGLGYNEQFF.

This clonotype was observed many times. V is TRBV9 and J is TRBJ1-2; D might be TRBD1 (6 bases). This CDR3 is 14 amino acids long. V dropped 0 bases and J dropped 2 bases, with 8 bases sitting between them. CDR1 is SGDLS, CDR2 YYNGEE, per germline. The CDR3 is CASSVVQGNYGYTF. In DNA, the CDR3 is TGTGCCAGCAGCGTAGTGCAGGGGAACTATGGCTACACCTTC.

Ten or more counts support this clonotype. V and J are TRBV28 and TRBJ2-2; D call uncertain. This CDR3 spans 16 amino acids. V lost 6 bases, J lost 4 bases, and 18 bases lay in between. Germline V gene lookup returns CDR1 MDHEN and CDR2 SYDVKM. As DNA, the CDR3 is TGTGCCAGCAGCCGCCGGCCGGGTAGGGTCACCGGGGAGCTGTTTTTT. This translates into CASSRRPGRVTGELFF.

The rearrangement links TRBV7-9 to TRBJ1-2; no clear D gene. The CDR3 consists of 14 residues. CDR1 SEHNR and CDR2 FQNEAQ come from the germline V gene (reference sequence). Trimming pared 3 bases from V and 6 bases from J, leaving 14 bases between. CDR3 loop: CASSFGSSNDGYTF. The CDR3 DNA sequence: TGTGCCAGCAGCTTCGGCAGCTCCAACGATGGCTACACCTTC.

This clonotype was seen many times. This chain uses TRBV4-2 with TRBJ1-2; TRBD1 matches at 8 bases. From germline, CDR1 is LGHNA and CDR2 YNFKEQ. V lost 2 bases and J lost 6; bases outside the gene matches: 2. The CDR3 sequence is 13 residues long. CDR3 sequence (DNA): TGTGCCAGCAGCCAACAGGGGGCTGATGGCTACACCTTC. The encoded protein is CASSQQGADGYTF.

This clonotype was counted at least ten times. The chain carries TRBV20-1 and TRBJ2-3, with a possible D match to TRBD1 (5 bases). The CDR3 is 15 amino acids. Deletions cut 5 bases from V and 0 bases from J, with 15 bases between. In germline, CDR1 is DFQATT, CDR2 SNEGSKA (reference sequence). CDR3 amino acids: CSAGRADTSTDTQYF. The CDR3 DNA sequence: TGCAGTGCTGGCAGGGCTGACACTAGCACAGATACGCAGTATTTT.

At least ten counts were recorded for this clonotype. The rearrangement links TRBV7-9 to TRBJ1-1, with 7 positions matching TRBD1. The J segment lost 3 bases and the V segment lost 5 bases, leaving 6 bases of the junction unmatched. The germline V gene has CDR1 SEHNR and CDR2 FQNEAQ (reference sequence). The CDR3 consists of 14 residues. Here the CDR3 reads CASSQNTGDTEAFF. The CDR3 nucleotides read TGTGCCAGCAGCCAGAATACAGGGGACACTGAAGCTTTCTTT.

This clonotype was counted many times. This chain joins TRBV4-3 and TRBJ2-7; 7 bases fit TRBD1. The length of the CDR3 is 15 residues. Unmatched junction bases numbered 4, after V lost 0 bases and J lost 2 bases. Germline loops: CDR1 LGHNA, CDR2 YSLEER. The DNA of the CDR3 is TGCGCCAGCAGCCAAGATCGGACAGGAGCCTACGAGCAGTACTTC. This encodes CASSQDRTGAYEQYF.

This clonotype was seen only a few times. A much larger clone lies one base from this, so it may be a read error. V usage is TRBV3-1 and J usage is TRBJ1-2; no clear D gene. Per germline, CDR1 LGHDT and CDR2 YNNKEL (reference sequence). The CDR3 is 14 amino acids. V gave up 0 bases and J gave up 6 bases, with 11 bases separating them. The chain's CDR3 is CASSQDVGDDGYTF. The CDR3, as DNA: TGTGCCAGCAGCCAAGATGTAGGAGATGATGGCTACACCTTC.

This clonotype was picked up many times. This chain links TRBV11-2 with TRBJ2-7; 9 bases map to TRBD1. Trimming removed 3 bases from V and 4 bases from J; junction bases left unmatched: 4. Germline V gene lookup returns CDR1 SGHAT and CDR2 FQNNGV. This CDR3 has 14 residues. CDR3 nucleotide sequence: TGTGCCAGCAGCTTGGGACAGGGTTGGTACGAGCAGTACTTC. As protein: CASSLGQGWYEQYF.

On this clonotype itself: A much larger clone differs from this one at a single base, so this may be a read error. The CDR3 ends on some other residue instead of the conserved phenylalanine or tryptophan, so this is likely a read error. The chain joins TRBV11-2 to TRBJ2-1; TRBD1 agrees at 8 bases. The V and J ends lost 4 bases and 8 bases, in that order; junction bases with no gene match: 7. The CDR3 totals 14 residues. The germline CDR1 and CDR2 sequences are SGHAT and FQNNGV. The CDR3 DNA reads as TGTGCCAGCAGCTCACCCCAGGGGGCGGATGAGCAGTTCTTA. It encodes CASSSPQGADEQFL.

This clonotype is labeled medium-sized. The rearrangement joins TRBV12-3 or TRBV12-4 to TRBJ2-1; unclear D gene. Deletions cut 1 base from V and 8 bases from J, with 6 bases between. This CDR3 has 12 residues. CDR3 amino acids: CASSLEVDEQFF. CDR3 bases: TGTGCCAGCAGTTTAGAGGTGGATGAGCAGTTCTTC.

In its sample, this clonotype was seen many times. DNA for the CDR3: TGTGCCAGCAGCAATAAAGACAGGGGTCGGGGGTCACCCCTCCACTTT. Translating gives CASSNKDRGRGSPLHF. V gene TRBV5-6 combines with J gene TRBJ1-6; TRBD1 matches 8 bases. This CDR3 is 16 amino acids long. V dropped 4 bases and J dropped 10; count of bases not matched to a gene: 13. Germline assignment: CDR1 SGHDT and CDR2 YYEEEE. Based on the CDR3 plus reference TRBV5-6 and TRBJ1-6, the full variable domain is DAGVTQSPTHLIKTRGQQVTLRCSPKSGHDTVSWYQQALGQGPQFIFQYYEEEERQRGNFPDRFSGHQFPNYSSELNVNALLLGDSALYLCASSNKDRGRGSPLHFGNGTRLTVT.

This clonotype was recorded a few times. V is TRBV6-5 and J is TRBJ1-4, with a weak D call TRBD1 (6 bases). Between the trimmed V and J ends, which lost 6 bases and 4 bases, there was a span of 12 bases. This CDR3 contains 14 residues. The germline gives CDR1 MNHEY, CDR2 SVGAGI. CDR3 in amino acids: CASRQQGSNEKLFF. CDR3 nucleotides: TGTGCCAGCAGACAGCAGGGGAGTAATGAAAAACTGTTTTTT.

The chain employs TRBV15 and TRBJ2-5; D is undetermined. V shed 1 base and J shed 5 bases, with 5 bases lying between them. CDR1 LNHNV and CDR2 YYDKDF come from the germline V gene (reference sequence). The CDR3 consists of 12 residues. The CDR3 protein is CATSRVSETQYF. The CDR3 coding sequence is TGTGCCACCAGCAGAGTATCGGAGACCCAGTACTTC.

This clonotype was seen at least ten times. This rearrangement joins TRBV7-2 to TRBJ1-2, with 9 nucleotides matching TRBD1. The CDR3 is 15 amino acids. Germline CDR1 SGHTA, CDR2 FQGNSA. J gave up 7 bases and V 1 base, and 7 bases lay outside the gene matches. The CDR3 protein is CASSLVGTGISGYTF. In DNA, the CDR3 is TGTGCCAGCAGCTTAGTCGGGACAGGGATTTCTGGCTACACCTTC.

This clonotype was counted ten times or more. The chain recombines TRBV6-1 with TRBJ1-6; D uncertain. The CDR3 has 11 residues. V shed 9 bases and J shed 8 bases, with 8 bases lying between them. The germline gives CDR1 MNHNS, CDR2 SASEGT. The CDR3 loop is CASQRDSPLHF. Written as DNA, the CDR3 is TGTGCCAGTCAGAGAGATTCACCCCTCCACTTT.

This clonotype was detected a few times. The chain recombines TRBV12-3 or TRBV12-4 with TRBJ1-2; D gene unclear. The germline V and J ends were trimmed by 3 bases and 1 base, with 9 bases remaining between them. This CDR3 has 14 amino acids. The CDR3 coding sequence is TGTGCCAGCAGTTTTCGACGGAGTAACTATGGCTACACCTTC. It specifies CASSFRRSNYGYTF.